This T cell receptor beta chain was sequenced for a study of T cells after posttransplantation cyclophosphamide. The study, taken as a whole, reports: TRB clonality was highly associated with recipient CMV seropositivity and reactivation.

Clones were read by immunoSEQ multiplex PCR, and TCRdb kept only the in-frame ones, dropping some. The sample contains around 30,000 clones, about 90% of which appear only once. Concerning this clone itself: Its antigen is unknown.

Germline loops: CDR1 MNHNS, CDR2 SASEGT. The CDR3 covers 13 residues. V gave up 7 bases and J gave up 3 bases, with 12 bases separating them. The sequenced sample was PBMCs. This clonotype was obtained from a woman in her thirties or forties with a blood cancer, CMV-positive, and with a related stem cell donor. The J gene is TRBJ2-5, the V gene TRBV6-1; D uncertain. The CDR3 region is CASTPHGEETQYF. CDR3 DNA sequence: TGTGCCAGCACCCCTCACGGAGAAGAGACCCAGTACTTC.